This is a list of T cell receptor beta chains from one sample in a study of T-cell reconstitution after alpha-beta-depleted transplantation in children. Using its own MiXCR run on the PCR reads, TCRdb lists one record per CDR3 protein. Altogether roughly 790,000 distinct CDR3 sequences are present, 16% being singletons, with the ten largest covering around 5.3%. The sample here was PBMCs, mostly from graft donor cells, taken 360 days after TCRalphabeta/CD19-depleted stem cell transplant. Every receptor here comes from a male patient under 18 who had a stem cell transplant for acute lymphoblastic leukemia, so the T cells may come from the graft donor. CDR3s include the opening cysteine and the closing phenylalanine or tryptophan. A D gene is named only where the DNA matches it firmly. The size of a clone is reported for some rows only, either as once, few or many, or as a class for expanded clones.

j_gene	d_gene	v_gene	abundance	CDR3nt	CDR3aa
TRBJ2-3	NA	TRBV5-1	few	TGCGCCAGCAGCGCTGGGACGCCGGAAGATACGCAGTATTTT	CASSAGTPEDTQYF
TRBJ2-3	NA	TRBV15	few	TGTGCCACCGGCCTGGGAAGGGGAAGGGATACGCAGTATTTT	CATGLGRGRDTQYF
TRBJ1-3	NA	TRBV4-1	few	TGCGCCAGCAGCCGGCTTGGGGAGGGGGGAAACACCATATATTTT	CASSRLGEGGNTIYF
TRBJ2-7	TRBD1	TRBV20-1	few	TGCAGTGCAACAGGGGAGCCCTCCTACGAGCAGTACTTC	CSATGEPSYEQYF
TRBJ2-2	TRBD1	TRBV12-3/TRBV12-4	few	TGTGCCAGCAGTCCGGCCCTGACAGGGGGCGCAGGCGGGGAGCTGTTTTTT	CASSPALTGGAGGELFF
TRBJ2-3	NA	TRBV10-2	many	TGCGCCAGCAGTGGTGGCGAGGCCTTAAGCACAGATACGCAGTATTTT	CASSGGEALSTDTQYF
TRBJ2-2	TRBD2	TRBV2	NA	TGTGCCAGCAGTCGCGGGAGGGCTTCCAACACCGGGGAGCTGTTTTTT	CASSRGRASNTGELFF
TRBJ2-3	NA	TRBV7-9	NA	TGTGCCAGCAGCCCACGCGCGGGTTCTAGCACAGATACGCAGTATTTT	CASSPRAGSSTDTQYF
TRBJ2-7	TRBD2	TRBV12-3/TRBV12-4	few	TGTGCCAGCAGTCGTGGGCCAGGACTAGCGCCTTACGAGCAGTACTTC	CASSRGPGLAPYEQYF
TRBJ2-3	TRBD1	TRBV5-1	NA	TGCGCCAGCAGCTACGGGACAGGGGAAACCACAGATACGCAGTATTTT	CASSYGTGETTDTQYF
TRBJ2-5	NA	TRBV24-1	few	TGTGCCACCAGTGATGGAGCCCAAGAGACCCAGTACTTC	CATSDGAQETQYF
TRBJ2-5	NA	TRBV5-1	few	TGCGCCAGCTCCCTCGCGGGCGGGGCCCTCCGGGAGACCCAGTACTTC	CASSLAGGALRETQYF
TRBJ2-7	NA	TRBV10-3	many	TGTGCCATCAGTGAGGGGGCCTGGGGCTACGAGCAGTACTTC	CAISEGAWGYEQYF
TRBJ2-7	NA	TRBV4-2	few	TGTGCCAGCAGCCGGCACCTCAACTACGAGCAGTACTTC	CASSRHLNYEQYF
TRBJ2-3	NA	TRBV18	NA	TGTGCCAGCTCACCGTTGCAGGGGTCCCGCACAGATACGCAGTATTTT	CASSPLQGSRTDTQYF
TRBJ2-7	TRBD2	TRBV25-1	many	TGTGCCAGCAGTGCCTCCGGGACTAGCTACGAGCAGTACTTC	CASSASGTSYEQYF
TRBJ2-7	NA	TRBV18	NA	TGTGCCAGTCAAAGTTCTTCCTACGAGCAGTACTTC	CASQSSSYEQYF
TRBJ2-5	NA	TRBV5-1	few	TGCGCCAGCAGCTTGGAGGCTGGGTTGGGGACCCAGTACTTC	CASSLEAGLGTQYF
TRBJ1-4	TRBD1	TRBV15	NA	TGTGCCACCAGCAGAGCTGGGACAGTCCTTGAAAAACTGTTTTTT	CATSRAGTVLEKLFF
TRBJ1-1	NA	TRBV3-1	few	TGTGCCAGCAGTCTAATCCTGGGAACTGAAGCTTTCTTT	CASSLILGTEAFF
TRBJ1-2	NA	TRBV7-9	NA	TGTGCCAGCAGCTTAGAAGCAGGAGCCTATGGCTACACCTTC	CASSLEAGAYGYTF
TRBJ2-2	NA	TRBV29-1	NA	TGCAGCGTTGAAGGGAACACCGGGGAGCTGTTTTTT	CSVEGNTGELFF
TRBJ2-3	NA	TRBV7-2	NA	TGTGCCAGCAGCGTGGACTACGCTAGCACAGATACGCAGTATTTT	CASSVDYASTDTQYF
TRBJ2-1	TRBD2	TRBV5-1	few	TGCGCCAGCAGCTTCAGACTAGCTCACGAGCAGTTCTTC	CASSFRLAHEQFF
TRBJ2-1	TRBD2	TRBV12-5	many	TGTGCTAGTGGTTCACCCGGGCTAGCGGGAGGGGGGGAGCAGTTCTTC	CASGSPGLAGGGEQFF
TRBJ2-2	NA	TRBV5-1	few	TGCGCCAGCAGCTTGGGGACGCAGGCGAACACCGGGGAGCTGTTTTTT	CASSLGTQANTGELFF
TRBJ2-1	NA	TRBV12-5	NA	TGTGCTAGTGGCCCGGACCCGGGGAGGGAGCAGTTCTTC	CASGPDPGREQFF
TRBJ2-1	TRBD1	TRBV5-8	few	TGTGCCAGCAGCCGGGGACAGGGGGCCTACAATGAGCAGTTCTTC	CASSRGQGAYNEQFF
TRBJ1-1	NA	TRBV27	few	TGTGCCAGCAGTTGGAGGGGTGGTGTCACTGAAGCTTTCTTT	CASSWRGGVTEAFF
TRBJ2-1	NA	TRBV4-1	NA	TGCGCCAGCAGCCAAGAATCCCTGCGAACAAGTAGTCTGTTCTTC	CASSQESLRTSSLFF
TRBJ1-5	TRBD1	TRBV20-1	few	TGCAGTGCTAGCTGGACAGGGTCGAATTCAGGCAATCAGCCCCAGCATTTT	CSASWTGSNSGNQPQHF
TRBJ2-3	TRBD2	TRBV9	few	TGTGCCAGCAGCGGTACGAGCGGGGGAAGCACAGATACGCAGTATTTT	CASSGTSGGSTDTQYF
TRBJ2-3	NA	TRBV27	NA	TGTGCCAGCACCCTTAATCGGGGATTAGTGACAGATACGCAGTATTTT	CASTLNRGLVTDTQYF